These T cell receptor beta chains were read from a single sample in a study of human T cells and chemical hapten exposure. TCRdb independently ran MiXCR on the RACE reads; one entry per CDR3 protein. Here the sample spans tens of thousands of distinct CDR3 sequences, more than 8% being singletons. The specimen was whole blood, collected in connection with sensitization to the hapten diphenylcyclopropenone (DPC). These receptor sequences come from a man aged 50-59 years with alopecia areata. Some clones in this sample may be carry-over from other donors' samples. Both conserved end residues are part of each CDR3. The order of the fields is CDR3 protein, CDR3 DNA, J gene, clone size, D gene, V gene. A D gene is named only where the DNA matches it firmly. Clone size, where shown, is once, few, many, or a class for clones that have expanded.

CASSSGEETQYF | TGTGCCAGCAGCTCAGGGGAAGAGACCCAGTACTTC | TRBJ2-5 | few | - | TRBV7-2
CSVGGYEQFF | TGCAGCGTTGGGGGATATGAGCAGTTCTTC | TRBJ2-1 | few | - | TRBV29-1
CSVDWDSGETQYF | TGCAGCGTTGACTGGGACAGCGGGGAGACCCAGTACTTC | TRBJ2-5 | many | - | TRBV29-1
CASSQPLRGFSYNEQFF | TGCGCCAGCAGTCAACCCCTGCGGGGGTTCTCCTACAATGAGCAGTTCTTC | TRBJ2-1 | few | TRBD2 | TRBV23-1
CASSLTEAGEQFF | TGTGCCAGCAGTTTAACTGAAGCGGGTGAGCAGTTCTTC | TRBJ2-1 | many | - | TRBV12-3/TRBV12-4
CASSPGQGTISPLHF | TGTGCCAGCTCACCGGGACAGGGGACAATTTCACCCCTCCACTTT | TRBJ1-6 | - | TRBD1 | TRBV18
CASTLNTATEAFF | TGTGCCAGCACTCTGAACACGGCCACTGAAGCTTTCTTT | TRBJ1-1 | many | - | TRBV12-3/TRBV12-4
CSVAANHQETQYF | TGCAGCGTGGCCGCTAATCACCAAGAGACCCAGTACTTC | TRBJ2-5 | many | - | TRBV29-1
CASSSSSSYEQYF | TGTGCCAGCAGCTCTAGTTCTTCCTACGAGCAGTACTTC | TRBJ2-7 | many | - | TRBV27
CSVFDSNEKLFF | TGCAGCGTATTTGACAGTAATGAAAAACTGTTTTTT | TRBJ1-4 | few | - | TRBV29-1
CATTPAGTPNTEAFF | TGTGCCACCACCCCGGCGGGGACCCCGAACACTGAAGCTTTCTTT | TRBJ1-1 | many | - | TRBV19
CASSSDFSSYNEQFF | TGTGCCAGCAGCTCAGACTTTAGCTCCTACAATGAGCAGTTCTTC | TRBJ2-1 | many | - | TRBV7-2
CASSPMGRDYGYTF | TGTGCCAGCAGCCCAATGGGACGGGACTATGGCTACACCTTC | TRBJ1-2 | few | - | TRBV7-8
CASRNRGDQPQHF | TGTGCCAGCAGGAACAGGGGGGATCAGCCCCAGCATTTT | TRBJ1-5 | - | TRBD1 | TRBV6-1
CASSQGRETQYF | TGTGCCAGCAGCCAGGGGCGAGAGACCCAGTACTTC | TRBJ2-5 | many | - | TRBV7-2
CAISESGRRNEQYF | TGTGCCATCAGTGAGTCGGGAAGAAGGAACGAGCAGTACTTC | TRBJ2-7 | - | - | TRBV10-3
CSAGTGQETQYF | TGCAGCGCAGGGACAGGCCAAGAGACCCAGTACTTC | TRBJ2-5 | - | TRBD1 | TRBV29-1
CATNPGTSDNEQFF | TGCGCCACCAACCCCGGGACTAGCGACAATGAGCAGTTCTTC | TRBJ2-1 | few | TRBD2 | TRBV10-1
CASSLGWTGQYNEQFF | TGTGCCAGCAGCTTAGGCTGGACTGGGCAGTACAATGAGCAGTTCTTC | TRBJ2-1 | many | - | TRBV7-6
CSATVLAGGSDTQYF | TGCAGCGCCACGGTTTTAGCGGGAGGTTCAGATACGCAGTATTTT | TRBJ2-3 | few | TRBD2 | TRBV29-1
CASSPAGQPQHF | TGTGCCAGCAGTCCCGCAGGCCAGCCCCAGCATTTT | TRBJ1-5 | - | - | TRBV7-2
CASSPGPQETQYF | TGTGCCAGCAGCCCCGGACCCCAAGAGACCCAGTACTTC | TRBJ2-5 | - | - | TRBV7-2
CASSYGGIVDYGYTF | TGTGCCAGCAGTTATGGGGGCATCGTGGACTATGGCTACACCTTC | TRBJ1-2 | - | - | TRBV6-2/TRBV6-3
CSSEQGTLTDTQYF | TGCAGTTCCGAACAGGGGACCCTCACAGATACGCAGTATTTT | TRBJ2-3 | - | TRBD1 | TRBV20-1
CASSLTGNTIYF | TGCGCCAGCAGCTTGACCGGAAACACCATATATTTT | TRBJ1-3 | - | - | TRBV5-1
CSAPRLAGGHYEQYF | TGCAGTGCTCCTAGACTAGCGGGAGGGCACTACGAGCAGTACTTC | TRBJ2-7 | few | TRBD2 | TRBV20-1
CATMTLVMNTEAFF | TGTGCCACCATGACTTTGGTGATGAACACTGAAGCTTTCTTT | TRBJ1-1 | - | - | TRBV28
CASSIAGGSTDTQYF | TGTGCCAGCAGCATAGCGGGAGGATCCACAGATACGCAGTATTTT | TRBJ2-3 | many | TRBD2 | TRBV7-3
CASSDSFGTGTQYF | TGTGCCAGCAGCGACTCCTTCGGGACTGGTACGCAGTATTTT | TRBJ2-3 | few | - | TRBV9
CASSLREGLNEQFF | TGTGCCAGCAGTTTGCGGGAGGGCCTCAATGAGCAGTTCTTC | TRBJ2-1 | few | TRBD2 | TRBV28
CASMWNQTPEQFF | TGTGCCAGCATGTGGAACCAGACCCCGGAGCAGTTCTTC | TRBJ2-1 | - | - | TRBV28
CASSTGFSQPQHF | TGTGCCAGCAGTACAGGGTTCTCTCAGCCCCAGCATTTT | TRBJ1-5 | - | - | TRBV2
CAIRGLAGGDEQFF | TGTGCCATCAGAGGACTAGCGGGGGGCGATGAGCAGTTCTTC | TRBJ2-1 | - | TRBD2 | TRBV10-3
CASSQGRSAGGQETQYF | TGTGCCAGCAGCCAAGGTCGCTCAGCGGGAGGACAAGAGACCCAGTACTTC | TRBJ2-5 | many | TRBD2 | TRBV4-2
CAISQGQGSTSNTEAFF | TGTGCCATCAGCCAGGGACAGGGTTCTACTTCGAACACTGAAGCTTTCTTT | TRBJ1-1 | few | TRBD1 | TRBV10-3
CASSFKGFGAEAFF | TGTGCCAGCAGCTTTAAGGGTTTTGGGGCTGAAGCTTTCTTT | TRBJ1-1 | - | - | TRBV7-2
CSVGIGLGNEQFF | TGCAGCGTGGGGATAGGTTTGGGGAATGAGCAGTTCTTC | TRBJ2-1 | many | - | TRBV29-1
CASRQTANYGYTF | TGCGCCAGCCGACAGACTGCTAACTATGGCTACACCTTC | TRBJ1-2 | few | - | TRBV5-1
CASSPGDTGELFF | TGTGCCAGCAGCCCCGGGGACACCGGGGAGCTGTTTTTT | TRBJ2-2 | - | - | TRBV28
CASSTGLARTDTQYF | TGTGCCAGCTCAACGGGACTAGCGCGCACAGATACGCAGTATTTT | TRBJ2-3 | many | TRBD2 | TRBV18
CASKWSRQGPEAFF | TGTGCCAGCAAGTGGTCGAGACAGGGACCTGAAGCTTTCTTT | TRBJ1-1 | many | TRBD1 | TRBV7-2
CASNPGTAYEQYF | TGTGCCAGCAACCCCGGGACGGCCTACGAGCAGTACTTC | TRBJ2-7 | many | - | TRBV18